The 4 T cell receptor beta chains below all came from one sample that was sequenced in a study of blood T cell repertoires in COVID-19. The assay was immunoSEQ multiplex PCR, and TCRdb's table has in-frame clones only and misses some. This table holds approximately 280,000 clones, 80% to 95% found once. The sequenced sample consisted of peripheral blood. The origin of the receptors is a woman aged 25-40 years with COVID-19, enrolled during active disease.

As for this clone: The sample holds other DNA sequences that translate to the same CDR3. The V gene is TRBV20-1, the J gene TRBJ1-2; D perhaps matches TRBD1 (5 bases). V was pared by 3 bases and J by 4 bases, with 12 bases between. Germline V gene sequence: CDR1 DFQATT, CDR2 SNEGSKA (reference sequence). The length of the CDR3 is 13 residues. CDR3 nucleotide sequence: TGCAGTGCTAGTAAAAGGGGCGGCTATGGCTACACCTTC. It translates to CSASKRGGYGYTF.

The V call is TRBV5-1, the J call TRBJ2-5; 9 nucleotides agree with TRBD2. Trimming took 1 base from V and 3 from J; bases not matched to a gene: 7. CDR3 length equals 16 residues. Germline V gene sequence: CDR1 SGHRS, CDR2 YFSETQ. CDR3 DNA: TGCGCCAGCAGCTTGTATACGACTAGCGGTAAAGAGACCCAGTACTTC. Amino acid sequence: CASSLYTTSGKETQYF.

The chain links TRBV5-1 to TRBJ2-7; D is perhaps TRBD2 (7 bases). The CDR3 loop spans 14 amino acids. Trimming took off 1 base at V and 5 bases at J, with 13 bases between the two ends. Germline V lookup: CDR1 SGHRS, CDR2 YFSETQ. The CDR3 reads CASSLTPGGDEQYF. CDR3 nucleotides: TGCGCCAGCAGCTTGACTCCGGGGGGCGACGAGCAGTACTTC.

The chain links TRBV4-1 to TRBJ2-3; maybe TRBD1 (5 bases). There are 15 residues in the CDR3. V dropped 0 bases and J dropped 1 base, with 8 bases sitting between them. The germline V gene encodes CDR1 MGHRA and CDR2 YSYEKL. The chain's CDR3 is CASSQEDRGTDTQYF. The CDR3 coding sequence is TGCGCCAGCAGCCAAGAAGACAGAGGCACAGATACGCAGTATTTT.